The 14 T cell receptor beta chains given below trace back to one sample, sequenced in a study of blood T cells in healthy people across ages. Next came a second PCR, run for about 7 to 12 cycles, which used a sample-barcoded 5' primer along with a J-beta primer mix. Each CDR3 protein gets one entry after TCRdb re-called the 5' RACE reads with MiXCR. The sample contains about 1.5 million distinct CDR3 sequences, around 40% of which appear only once. Input material: blood. Source of these receptors: a woman in her late teens or twenties in good health.

The V call is TRBV7-2, the J call TRBJ2-7; TRBD1 matches 7 bases. Germline V lookup: CDR1 SGHTA, CDR2 FQGNSA. V lost 3 bases and J lost 8; bases outside the gene matches: 13. The CDR3 extends over 15 amino acids. CDR3 protein: CASSLATGAQYQQYF. The DNA of the CDR3 is TGTGCCAGCAGCTTGGCTACAGGGGCACAGTACCAGCAGTACTTC.

The chain couples TRBV6-5 to TRBJ1-1; D not resolved. The germline V gene encodes CDR1 MNHEY and CDR2 SVGAGI. The V and J ends lost 6 bases and 4 bases respectively, with 12 bases between them. This CDR3 has 13 amino acids. CDR3: CASRTGAATEAFF. CDR3 nucleotide sequence: TGTGCCAGCAGGACCGGTGCGGCCACTGAAGCTTTCTTT.

The J gene is TRBJ2-7, the V gene TRBV30; 7 bases are a match to TRBD2. The CDR3 spans 16 residues. Germline lookup yields CDR1 GTSNPN and CDR2 SVGIG (reference sequence). Trimming cost V 3 bases and J 0 bases; bases outside gene matches: 11. CDR3 protein: CAWRRSSGLSSYEQYF. Written as DNA, the CDR3 is TGTGCCTGGAGGCGATCTAGCGGCCTGAGCTCCTACGAGCAGTACTTC.

CDR3 loop: CASSHLSGGNTGELFF. The CDR3 nucleotides read TGCGCCAGCAGCCACCTAAGCGGGGGAAACACCGGGGAGCTGTTTTTT. This chain links TRBV4-1 with TRBJ2-2; 8 nucleotides line up with TRBD2. In germline, CDR1 is MGHRA, CDR2 YSYEKL. The J segment lost 2 bases and the V segment lost 3 bases, leaving 5 bases of the junction unmatched. This CDR3 contains 16 residues.

The CDR3 region has the DNA TGTGCCAGCAGTCCGGGACTACAACTTGAGCAGTACTTC. Translating gives CASSPGLQLEQYF. V is TRBV27 and J is TRBJ2-7, with TRBD2 identical over 7 bases. The germline V gene has CDR1 MNHEY and CDR2 SMNVEV (reference sequence). V dropped 5 bases and J dropped 7; count of bases not matched to a gene: 8. The CDR3 contains 13 residues.

This clonotype was detected a few times. The genes are TRBV12-3 or TRBV12-4 and TRBJ1-1; 7 nucleotides align to TRBD1. Losses at the gene ends were 6 bases for V and 7 bases for J; bases not matched to a gene: 5. The CDR3 length is 12 residues. The CDR3 DNA reads as TGTGCCAGCAGCCCGACAGGGCTTGAAGCTTTCTTT. This translates into CASSPTGLEAFF.

This clonotype occurred a few times. CDR3 amino acids: CASGRDRFYEQYF. DNA for the CDR3: TGTGCCAGCGGGCGGGACAGGTTCTACGAGCAGTACTTC. The chain carries TRBV6-5 and TRBJ2-7, with 8 nucleotides matching TRBD1. V trimming: 8 bases; J trimming: 3 bases; junction bases outside the gene matches: 6. CDR3 length: 13 amino acids. Germline V CDR1 and CDR2: MNHEY, SVGAGI.

This clonotype has a handful of counts. CDR3 protein: CASNGLAGDEQYF. The DNA for the CDR3 is TGTGCCAGCAACGGACTAGCGGGAGACGAGCAGTACTTC. The chain joins TRBV7-2 to TRBJ2-7; 13 positions match TRBD2. Germline V gene lookup returns CDR1 SGHTA and CDR2 FQGNSA. The CDR3 totals 13 residues. V shed 7 bases, J shed 5 bases, and the junction held 2 bases outside the gene matches.

This clonotype was detected a few times. The CDR3 sequence is CSVEYREAIYGYTF. In DNA form, the CDR3 reads TGCAGCGTTGAGTACAGGGAAGCAATATATGGCTACACCTTC. The rearrangement links TRBV29-1 to TRBJ1-2; weak D call: TRBD1 (6 bases). Trimming stripped 3 bases from V and 5 bases from J, with 16 bases between. The CDR3 is made up of 14 amino acids. Germline V gives CDR1 SQVTM, CDR2 ANQGSEA.

This chain connects TRBV2 to TRBJ1-2; no definite D call. CDR1 and CDR2 from the germline V gene are SNHLY and FYNNEI. Trimming removed 3 bases at V and 7 bases at J, with 6 bases between. The CDR3 is 11 amino acids. The CDR3 nucleotides read TGTGCCAGCAGTGACGTGTCTGGCTACACCTTC. Translating gives CASSDVSGYTF.

This clonotype came up a few times. The genes are TRBV12-5 and TRBJ2-3; D tentatively fits TRBD1 or TRBD2 (6 bases each). Germline CDR1 LGHNT, CDR2 FRNRAP. V lost 7 bases to trimming and J lost 2 bases, with 7 bases between them. The CDR3 is 12 residues long. CDR3 sequence: CASAGATDTQYF. The CDR3 region has the DNA TGTGCTAGTGCGGGGGCCACAGATACGCAGTATTTT.

This clonotype has a count of ten or more. The gene calls are TRBV29-1 and TRBJ2-1, with TRBD2 as a possible D gene (6 bases). Germline V CDR1 and CDR2: SQVTM, ANQGSEA. The V end was cut by 7 bases, the J end by 3 bases, with 13 bases between. The length of the CDR3 is 13 residues. DNA for the CDR3: TGCAGCGAGTATAGCGGAAACTACAATGAGCAGTTCTTC. Amino acids: CSEYSGNYNEQFF.

This clonotype was detected only a few times. This chain uses TRBV4-1 with TRBJ2-3; 7 bases match TRBD2. The CDR3 consists of 19 residues. The V and J ends lost 0 bases and 0 bases, in that order; junction bases with no gene match: 12. In germline, CDR1 is MGHRA, CDR2 YSYEKL. The CDR3 spells CASSQEPTPGTISTDTQYF. Written as DNA, the CDR3 is TGCGCCAGCAGCCAAGAACCTACTCCCGGGACTATCAGCACAGATACGCAGTATTTT.

The V and J genes are TRBV20-1 and TRBJ1-6; 9 bases are a match to TRBD1. Germline values: CDR1 DFQATT, CDR2 SNEGSKA (reference sequence). The CDR3 totals 16 residues. Unmatched junction bases numbered 10, after V lost 6 bases and J lost 4 bases. Written as DNA, the CDR3 is TGCAGTGCCCGGCCGGGACAGGGACTTTATAATTCACCCCTCCACTTT. Translation gives CSARPGQGLYNSPLHF.